Below, one T cell receptor beta chain is given with its context. The data stem from a study of cytomegalovirus exposure and HLA in healthy donors. Germline lookup yields CDR1 SGHTA and CDR2 FQGNSA. CDR3 length: 17 residues. V lost 0 bases, J lost 8 bases, and 20 bases lay in between. The table came from immunoSEQ multiplex PCR; TCRdb's copy has only in-frame clones and leaves some out. The table has about 160,000 clones, over 80% seen once. This sequence originates from a young man in good health and CMV-seropositive. The rearrangement links TRBV7-2 to TRBJ2-1; a weak D match, TRBD2 (6 bases). What was sequenced was PBMCs. The CDR3 DNA reads as TGTGCCAGCAGCTTAGCGCCGCGGGGTGTCCCTTGGCATGAGCAGTTCTTC. Protein product: CASSLAPRGVPWHEQFF.